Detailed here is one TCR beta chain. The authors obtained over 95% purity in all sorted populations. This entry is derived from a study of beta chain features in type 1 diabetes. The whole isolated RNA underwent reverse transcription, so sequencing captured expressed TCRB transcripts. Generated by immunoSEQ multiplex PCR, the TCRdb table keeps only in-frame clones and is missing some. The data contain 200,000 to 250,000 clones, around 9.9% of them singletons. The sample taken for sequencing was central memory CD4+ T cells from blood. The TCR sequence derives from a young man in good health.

CDR3 residues: CASSQDLGPIYGYTF. The DNA of the CDR3 is TGCGCCAGCAGCCAAGATCTGGGCCCAATCTATGGCTACACCTTC. V usage is TRBV4-3 and J usage is TRBJ1-2; no firm D call. V gave up 0 bases and J gave up 4 bases, with 12 bases separating them. The CDR3 extends over 15 amino acids. Germline CDR1 is LGHNA and CDR2 is YSLEER.